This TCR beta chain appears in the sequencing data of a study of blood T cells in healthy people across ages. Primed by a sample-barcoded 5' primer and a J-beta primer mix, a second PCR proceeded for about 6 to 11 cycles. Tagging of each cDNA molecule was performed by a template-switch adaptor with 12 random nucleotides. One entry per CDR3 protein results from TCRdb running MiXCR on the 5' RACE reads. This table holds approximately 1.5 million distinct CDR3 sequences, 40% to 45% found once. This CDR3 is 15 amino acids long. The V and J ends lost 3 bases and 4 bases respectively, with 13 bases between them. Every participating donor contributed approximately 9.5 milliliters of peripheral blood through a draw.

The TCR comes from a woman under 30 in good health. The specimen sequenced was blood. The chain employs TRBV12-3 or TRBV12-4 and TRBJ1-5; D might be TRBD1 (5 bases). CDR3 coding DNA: TGTGCCAGCAGTTTGGACCAGGGCAAAAATCAGCCCCAGCATTTT. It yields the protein CASSLDQGKNQPQHF.